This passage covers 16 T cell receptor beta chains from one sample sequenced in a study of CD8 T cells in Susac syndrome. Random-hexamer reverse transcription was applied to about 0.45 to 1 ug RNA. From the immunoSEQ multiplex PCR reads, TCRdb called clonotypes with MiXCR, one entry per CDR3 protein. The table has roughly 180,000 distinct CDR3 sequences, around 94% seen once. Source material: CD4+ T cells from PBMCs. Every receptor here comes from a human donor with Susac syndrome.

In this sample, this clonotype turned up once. CDR3 sequence: CASSPKAMQGNTIYF. DNA for the CDR3: TGTGCCAGCAGTCCTAAGGCGATGCAGGGAAACACCATATATTTT. The gene calls are TRBV6-6 and TRBJ1-3; D not certain. V shed 5 bases and J shed 4 bases, with 15 bases lying between them. Germline assignment: CDR1 MNHNY and CDR2 SVGAGI (reference sequence). This CDR3 has 15 amino acids.

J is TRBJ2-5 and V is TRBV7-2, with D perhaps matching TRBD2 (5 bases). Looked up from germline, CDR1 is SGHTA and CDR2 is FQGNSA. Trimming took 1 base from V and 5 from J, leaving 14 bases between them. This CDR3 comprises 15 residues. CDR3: CASSLERRTSETQYF. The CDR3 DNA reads TGTGCCAGCAGCTTAGAAAGGCGGACTTCGGAGACCCAGTACTTC.

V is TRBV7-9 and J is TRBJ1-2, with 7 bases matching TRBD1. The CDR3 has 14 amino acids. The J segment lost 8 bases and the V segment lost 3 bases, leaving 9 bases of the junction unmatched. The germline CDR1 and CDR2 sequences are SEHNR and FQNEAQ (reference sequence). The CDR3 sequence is CASSLRQTGSGYTF. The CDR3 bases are TGTGCCAGCAGCTTGAGACAGACAGGGAGCGGCTACACCTTC.

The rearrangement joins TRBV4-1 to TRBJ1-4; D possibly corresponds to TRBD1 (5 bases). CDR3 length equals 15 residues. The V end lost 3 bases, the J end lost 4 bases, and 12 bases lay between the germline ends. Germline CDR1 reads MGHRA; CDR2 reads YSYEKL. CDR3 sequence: CASSHEDRLNEKLFF. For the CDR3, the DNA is TGCGCCAGCAGCCATGAAGACAGACTTAATGAAAAACTGTTTTTT.

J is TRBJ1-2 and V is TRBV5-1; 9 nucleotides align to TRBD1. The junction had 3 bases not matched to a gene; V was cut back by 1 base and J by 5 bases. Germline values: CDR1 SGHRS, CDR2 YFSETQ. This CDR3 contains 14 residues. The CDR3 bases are TGCGCCAGCAGCTTGACAGGGGGCTGGTATGGCTACACCTTC. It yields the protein CASSLTGGWYGYTF.

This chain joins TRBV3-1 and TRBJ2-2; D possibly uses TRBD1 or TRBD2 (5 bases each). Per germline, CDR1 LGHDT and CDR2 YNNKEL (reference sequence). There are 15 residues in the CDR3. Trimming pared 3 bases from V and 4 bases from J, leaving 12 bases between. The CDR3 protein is CASSHSPGPTGELFF. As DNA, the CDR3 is TGTGCCAGCAGCCATAGCCCGGGACCCACCGGGGAGCTGTTTTTT.

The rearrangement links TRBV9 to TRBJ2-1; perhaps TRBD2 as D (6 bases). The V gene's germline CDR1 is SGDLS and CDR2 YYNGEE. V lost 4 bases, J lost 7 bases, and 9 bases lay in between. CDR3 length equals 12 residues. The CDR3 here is CASSPEGNEQFF. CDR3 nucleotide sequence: TGTGCCAGCAGCCCGGAGGGAAATGAGCAGTTCTTC.

DNA for the CDR3: TGTGCCACCAGCAGAGATACCTTTCCGGTCAGGGGATCCACTGAAGCTTTCTTT. Translated: CATSRDTFPVRGSTEAFF. The chain uses TRBV15 and TRBJ1-1; TRBD1 might be the D (6 bases). The CDR3 contains 18 residues. Looked up from germline, CDR1 is LNHNV and CDR2 is YYDKDF (reference sequence). The ends were cut back, 0 bases at V and 4 bases at J, with 21 bases in the middle.

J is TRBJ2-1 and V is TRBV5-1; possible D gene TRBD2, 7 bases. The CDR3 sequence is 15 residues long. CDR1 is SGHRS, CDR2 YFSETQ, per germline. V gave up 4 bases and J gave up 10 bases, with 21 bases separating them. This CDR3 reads CASSPSRGGLGEQFF. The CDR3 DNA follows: TGCGCCAGCAGCCCAAGTAGGGGGGGGCTGGGGGAGCAGTTCTTC.

The CDR3 protein is CASSQVGQLVQETQYF. The CDR3 DNA sequence: TGTGCCAGCAGCCAAGTTGGTCAGCTAGTCCAGGAGACCCAGTACTTC. V gene TRBV4-2 combines with J gene TRBJ2-5; the D is unclear. CDR3 size: 16 residues. The germline V gene encodes CDR1 LGHNA and CDR2 YNFKEQ. Trimming stripped 1 base from V and 5 bases from J, with 17 bases between.

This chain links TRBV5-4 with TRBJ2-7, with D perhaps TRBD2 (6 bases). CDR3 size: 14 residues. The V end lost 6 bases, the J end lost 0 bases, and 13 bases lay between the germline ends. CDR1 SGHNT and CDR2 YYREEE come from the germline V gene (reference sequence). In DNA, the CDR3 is TGTGCCAGCAAGGTGACTAGGGGCTCCTACGAGCAGTACTTC. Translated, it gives CASKVTRGSYEQYF.

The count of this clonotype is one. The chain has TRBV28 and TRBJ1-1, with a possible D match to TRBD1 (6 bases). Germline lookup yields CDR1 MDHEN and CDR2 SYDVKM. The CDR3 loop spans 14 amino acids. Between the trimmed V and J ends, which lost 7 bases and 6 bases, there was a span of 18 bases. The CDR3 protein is CASTKQGDVPEAFF. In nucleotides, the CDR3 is TGTGCCAGCACCAAACAGGGAGATGTCCCTGAAGCTTTCTTT.

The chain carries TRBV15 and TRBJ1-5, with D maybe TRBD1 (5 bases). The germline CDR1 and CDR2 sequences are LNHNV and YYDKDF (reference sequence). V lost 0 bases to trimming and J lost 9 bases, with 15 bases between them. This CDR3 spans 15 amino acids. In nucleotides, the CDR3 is TGTGCCACCAGCAGAGATAAAGGGGTAACGGGGCCCCAGCATTTT. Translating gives CATSRDKGVTGPQHF.

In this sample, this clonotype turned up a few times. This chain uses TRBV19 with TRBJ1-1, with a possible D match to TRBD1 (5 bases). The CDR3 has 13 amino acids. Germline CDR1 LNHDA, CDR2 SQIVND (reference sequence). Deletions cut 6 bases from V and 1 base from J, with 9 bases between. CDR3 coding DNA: TGTGCCAGTAGCACAGGACGGAACACTGAAGCTTTCTTT. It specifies CASSTGRNTEAFF.

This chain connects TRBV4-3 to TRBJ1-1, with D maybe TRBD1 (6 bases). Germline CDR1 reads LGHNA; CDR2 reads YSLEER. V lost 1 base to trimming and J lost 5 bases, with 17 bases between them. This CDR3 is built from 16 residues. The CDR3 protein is CASSQALDRSNTEAFF. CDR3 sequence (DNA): TGCGCCAGCAGCCAAGCCCTCGACAGGTCGAATACTGAAGCTTTCTTT.

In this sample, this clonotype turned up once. The CDR3 spells CASSIGQVNTEAFF. CDR3 sequence (DNA): TGTGCCAGCAGCATAGGACAGGTGAACACTGAAGCTTTCTTT. The rearrangement joins TRBV7-9 to TRBJ1-1; 7 bases match TRBD1. The CDR3 contains 14 residues. Germline V gene lookup returns CDR1 SEHNR and CDR2 FQNEAQ (reference sequence). V was pared by 5 bases and J by 0 bases, with 3 bases of the junction left unmatched.